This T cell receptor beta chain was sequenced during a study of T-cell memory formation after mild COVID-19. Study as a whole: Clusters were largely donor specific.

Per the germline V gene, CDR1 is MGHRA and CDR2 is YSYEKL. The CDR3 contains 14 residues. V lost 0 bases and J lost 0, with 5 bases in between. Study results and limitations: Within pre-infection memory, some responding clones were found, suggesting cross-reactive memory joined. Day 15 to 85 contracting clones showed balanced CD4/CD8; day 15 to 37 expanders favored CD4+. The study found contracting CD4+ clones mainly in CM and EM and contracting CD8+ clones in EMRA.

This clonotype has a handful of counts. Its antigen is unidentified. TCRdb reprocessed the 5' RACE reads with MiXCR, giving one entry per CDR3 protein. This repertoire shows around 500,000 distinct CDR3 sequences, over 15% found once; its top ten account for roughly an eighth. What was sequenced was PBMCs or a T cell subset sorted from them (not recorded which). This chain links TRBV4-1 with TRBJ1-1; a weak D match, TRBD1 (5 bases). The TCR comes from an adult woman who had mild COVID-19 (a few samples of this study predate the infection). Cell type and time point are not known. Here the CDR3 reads CASSQEDMNTEAFF. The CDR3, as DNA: TGCGCCAGCAGCCAAGAGGACATGAACACTGAAGCTTTCTTT.